A single sample is the source of the 21 T cell receptor beta chains below, sequenced in a study of long-term antiretroviral therapy in people with HIV. Running of the v3.0 immunoSEQ assay took place at survey level. The data were produced by immunoSEQ multiplex PCR, yet TCRdb's version contains in-frame clones alone and is incomplete. The data show 15,000 to 25,000 clones, roughly 89% seen once. The specimen was unsorted PBMCs, collected 2.1 years after starting antiretroviral therapy. All receptors derive from a young man with HIV.

The rearrangement links TRBV7-9 to TRBJ1-1, with D unclear. There are 13 residues in the CDR3. CDR1 and CDR2 from the germline V gene are SEHNR and FQNEAQ (reference sequence). V shed 1 base and J shed 4 bases, with 7 bases lying between them. As DNA, the CDR3 is TGTGCCAGCAGCTTAGGGCGCGCCACTGAAGCTTTCTTT. Translating it yields CASSLGRATEAFF. Based on the CDR3 plus reference TRBV7-9 and TRBJ1-1, the full variable domain is DTGVSQNPRHKITKRGQNVTFRCDPISEHNRLYWYRQTLGQGPEFLTYFQNEAQLEKSRLLSDRFSAERPKGSFSTLEIQRTEQGDSAMYLCASSLGRATEAFFGQGTRLTVV.

The chain carries TRBV19 and TRBJ2-3, with no clear D. There are 15 residues in the CDR3. Germline V gene lookup returns CDR1 LNHDA and CDR2 SQIVND (reference sequence). V was clipped by 1 base and J by 0 bases, with 8 bases between them. The CDR3 spells CASSIGPDSTDTQYF. CDR3 coding DNA: TGTGCCAGTAGTATAGGCCCCGATAGCACAGATACGCAGTATTTT.

The chain links TRBV25-1 to TRBJ2-7; D uncertain. This CDR3 contains 13 residues. Germline CDR1 and CDR2: MGHDK and SYGVNS. V dropped 3 bases and J dropped 1 base, with 7 bases sitting between them. CDR3 in amino acids: CASSDTTSYEQYF. The CDR3 region has the DNA TGTGCCAGCAGTGACACGACTTCCTACGAGCAGTACTTC.

V usage is TRBV11-2 and J usage is TRBJ2-7; 10 positions match TRBD2. Germline lookup yields CDR1 SGHAT and CDR2 FQNNGV. The length of the CDR3 is 14 residues. V lost 5 bases, J lost 3 bases, and 4 bases stayed unmatched. The CDR3 region is CASSITSGIYEQYF. In DNA, the CDR3 is TGTGCCAGCAGCATCACTAGCGGGATCTACGAGCAGTACTTC.

This clone came up a few times. The chain has TRBV6-1 and TRBJ1-2; 9 bases map to TRBD1. The CDR3 is 14 amino acids. V lost 7 bases, J lost 8 bases, and 11 bases stayed unmatched. Germline V gives CDR1 MNHNS, CDR2 SASEGT. CDR3 in amino acids: CASTQIDRGYGYTF. CDR3 nucleotide sequence: TGTGCCAGCACGCAGATTGACAGGGGGTACGGCTACACCTTC.

The chain recombines TRBV4-1 with TRBJ1-2; D is ambiguous. With 3 bases removed from V and 6 bases from J, the gap between germline ends came to 8 bases. The CDR3 totals 12 residues. CDR1 and CDR2 (germline): MGHRA, YSYEKL. The CDR3: CASSQAADGYTF. The CDR3 nucleotides read TGCGCCAGCAGCCAGGCTGCTGATGGCTACACCTTC.

The rearrangement joins TRBV10-3 to TRBJ2-7; D not resolved. CDR3 length: 13 amino acids. Trimming stripped 4 bases from V and 3 bases from J, with 10 bases between. The germline V gene encodes CDR1 ENHRY and CDR2 SYGVKD. CDR3 nucleotide sequence: TGTGCCATCAGTGCCATGGGGTACTACGAGCAGTACTTC. Its protein is CAISAMGYYEQYF.

The chain employs TRBV29-1 and TRBJ1-1; no clear D gene. V lost 7 bases to trimming and J lost 1 base, with 10 bases between them. The germline V gene encodes CDR1 SQVTM and CDR2 ANQGSEA. The CDR3 loop spans 12 amino acids. CDR3 coding DNA: TGCAGCGGGTTGGTAGAGAACACTGAAGCTTTCTTT. This sequence encodes CSGLVENTEAFF.

This sequence joins TRBV6-5 and TRBJ1-2; D gene ambiguous. Germline V gene data show CDR1 as MNHEY and CDR2 as SVGAGI. V was trimmed by 4 bases and J by 8 bases, leaving 17 bases between them. This CDR3 region has 14 residues. CDR3 sequence reads: CASSSLAQGNGYTF. The CDR3 DNA sequence: TGTGCCAGCAGTTCCCTGGCCCAAGGGAACGGCTACACCTTC.

The V call is TRBV6-1, the J call TRBJ2-7, with unresolved D. The V gene lost 10 bases and the J gene lost 1 base, with 14 bases spanning the gap. The CDR3 contains 13 residues. The germline V gene has CDR1 MNHNS and CDR2 SASEGT. The CDR3 bases are TGTGCCACCGGTGGGGTGTTATCCTACGAGCAGTACTTC. Protein product: CATGGVLSYEQYF.

The rearrangement links TRBV6-5 to TRBJ1-2, with 7 bases lining up with TRBD1. CDR3 size: 13 residues. With V trimmed by 7 bases and J by 5 bases, 7 bases remained unmatched. CDR1 and CDR2 (germline): MNHEY, SVGAGI. Written as DNA, the CDR3 is TGTGCCAGCAACAACAGGGGTCGATATGGCTACACCTTC. It yields the protein CASNNRGRYGYTF.

This chain uses TRBV27 with TRBJ2-7; D gene unclear. In germline, CDR1 is MNHEY, CDR2 SMNVEV (reference sequence). V was shortened by 2 bases and J by 3 bases, with 11 bases between the two germline ends. The CDR3 is 14 residues long. The CDR3 coding sequence is TGTGCCAGCAGTTTAGGGCGTACCGACTACGAGCAGTACTTC. As protein: CASSLGRTDYEQYF.

The chain recombines TRBV11-2 with TRBJ2-2; D not certain. This CDR3 is built from 16 residues. V lost 2 bases to trimming and J lost 3 bases, with 13 bases between them. The V gene's germline CDR1 is SGHAT and CDR2 FQNNGV. CDR3 protein: CASSLTSLADTGELFF. DNA of the CDR3: TGTGCCAGCAGCTTAACGTCGTTGGCGGACACCGGGGAGCTGTTTTTT.

The chain links TRBV6-5 to TRBJ2-7; 9 bases are a match to TRBD2. Germline V gene lookup returns CDR1 MNHEY and CDR2 SVGAGI. This CDR3 contains 15 residues. The V segment lost 7 bases and the J segment 7 bases; nucleotides outside the gene matches: 14. CDR3 sequence (DNA): TGTGCCAGCAAGTCCACGGGACTAGCAAACGGGGAGCAGTACTTC. This encodes CASKSTGLANGEQYF.

V gene TRBV2 combines with J gene TRBJ2-1; perhaps TRBD2 as D (6 bases). With 10 bases removed from V and 7 bases from J, the gap between germline ends came to 26 bases. Looked up from germline, CDR1 is SNHLY and CDR2 is FYNNEI. The CDR3 extends over 16 amino acids. CDR3 sequence reads: CAIPQMVSSARNEQFF. CDR3 bases: TGTGCCATCCCTCAAATGGTCTCTAGCGCAAGAAATGAGCAGTTCTTC. Full variable domain (outside the CDR3, taken from reference TRBV2 and TRBJ2-1): EPEVTQTPSHQVTQMGQEVILRCVPISNHLYFYWYRQILGQKVEFLVSFYNNEISEKSEIFDDQFSVERPDGSNFTLKIRSTKLEDSAMYFCAIPQMVSSARNEQFFGPGTRLTVL.

This clone was observed once. The chain has TRBV9 and TRBJ1-1; the D is unclear. The germline V gene encodes CDR1 SGDLS and CDR2 YYNGEE. The CDR3 runs to 14 residues. V gave up 0 bases and J gave up 3 bases, with 9 bases separating them. The CDR3 loop reads CASSVVWEHTEAFF. The CDR3 region has the DNA TGTGCCAGCAGCGTAGTCTGGGAGCACACTGAAGCTTTCTTT.

V gene TRBV11-3 combines with J gene TRBJ2-2; no clear D. The CDR3 spans 13 residues. Germline CDR1 and CDR2: SGHNT and YENEEA. V shed 1 base and J shed 3 bases, with 3 bases lying between them. CDR3 nucleotide sequence: TGTGCCAGCAGCTTAGTCCACACCGGGGAGCTGTTTTTT. It encodes CASSLVHTGELFF.

The J gene is TRBJ2-7, the V gene TRBV4-3, with D maybe TRBD2 (5 bases). The V gene's germline CDR1 is LGHNA and CDR2 YSLEER. The V end was cut by 1 base, the J end by 5 bases, with 15 bases between. The CDR3 has 15 residues. In DNA, the CDR3 is TGCGCCAGCAGCCAAGGGGTAGGCCGAGGGCACGAGCAGTACTTC. This gives the protein CASSQGVGRGHEQYF.

V is TRBV4-2 and J is TRBJ1-4; the D gene is possibly TRBD1 (6 bases). Trimming left V 0 bases short and J 6 bases short, with 11 bases between. Germline CDR1 LGHNA, CDR2 YNFKEQ. CDR3 size: 15 residues. The CDR3 nucleotides are TGTGCCAGCAGCCAAGAGACAGGTTGGGATGAAAAACTGTTTTTT. As protein: CASSQETGWDEKLFF.

The rearrangement joins TRBV4-3 to TRBJ1-2; D possibly corresponds to TRBD1 (5 bases). CDR3 size: 13 residues. Trimming shortened V by 1 base and J by 8 bases, and 11 bases separated the two germline ends. CDR1 and CDR2 (germline): LGHNA, YSLEER. CDR3 residues: CASSQALGVGYTF. The CDR3 nucleotides read TGCGCCAGCAGCCAAGCATTGGGGGTCGGCTACACCTTC.

This sequence joins TRBV7-9 and TRBJ2-3, with D hard to call. Looked up from germline, CDR1 is SEHNR and CDR2 is FQNEAQ (reference sequence). The V and J ends lost 2 bases and 7 bases respectively, with 22 bases between them. The CDR3 totals 17 residues. CDR3 nucleotide sequence: TGTGCCAGCAGCTTAAGCCGCCTGTCCCCGGAAAGGAATACGCAGTATTTT. It specifies CASSLSRLSPERNTQYF.